These T cell receptor beta chains were read from a single sample in a study of vaccination and CD4 T cells after COVID-19. TCRdb reprocessed the PCR reads via MiXCR and lists one record per CDR3 protein. The sample gives over 12,000 distinct CDR3 sequences, around 45% of which show up once; more than 8% is in the top ten. These receptors lack a known antigen. The sample comprised CD4+ T cells from blood, cultured in vitro. The receptor set was obtained from a human donor who had recovered from COVID-19. CDR3s include the opening cysteine and the closing phenylalanine or tryptophan. A D gene is named only where the DNA matches it firmly. Clone size is shown for a subset of rows, as once, few, many or a class of expanded clone.

j_call v_call d_call clone_size cdr3_nt cdr3_aa
TRBJ1-2 TRBV19 NA medium-sized TGTGCCAGTAGTAACCCCGGGGGAGGCTACACCTTC CASSNPGGGYTF
TRBJ2-5 TRBV18 NA NA TGTACCAGCTCACCCGGAATCCAAGAGACCCAGTACTTC CTSSPGIQETQYF
TRBJ1-6 TRBV5-4 NA NA TGTGCCAGCAGCTCACTTGATGGACTGGTTTTCGGTCTGGGTAATTCACCCCTCCACTTT CASSSLDGLVFGLGNSPLHF
TRBJ1-2 TRBV7-2 NA NA TGTGCCAGCAGCTTAGAAGTCGCGGGGGGCGGGTCCACCTTC CASSLEVAGGGSTF
TRBJ2-7 TRBV10-3 NA once TGTGCCATCAGTGAGTCGACTTCCCCTGAGGAGCAGTACTTC CAISESTSPEEQYF
TRBJ2-3 TRBV23-1 NA few TGCGCCAACCCGACCAACTGGGAAAGGGATACGCAGTATTTT CANPTNWERDTQYF
TRBJ2-5 TRBV5-1 TRBD1 NA TGCGCCAGCTCCCAGGGACAGGGAAAAGAGACCCAGTACTTC CASSQGQGKETQYF
TRBJ1-2 TRBV3-1 NA NA TGTGCCAGCAGCCAACCGAGCCTTAACTATGGCTACACCTTC CASSQPSLNYGYTF
TRBJ1-2 TRBV5-4 NA few TGTGCCAGCAGCTTGGCGGGGCAGGGTGCCTATGGCTACACCTTC CASSLAGQGAYGYTF
TRBJ2-1 TRBV6-4 TRBD2 NA TGTGCCAGCAGTGACTCGGGTAGCGGGAGGGTTGAGCAGTTCTTC CASSDSGSGRVEQFF
TRBJ1-3 TRBV6-2/TRBV6-3 NA NA TGTGCCAGCAGGTGGGACAACGGAAACACCATATATTTT CASRWDNGNTIYF
TRBJ1-2 TRBV6-1 NA NA TGTGCCAGCACCCCGGCCGGACAGAACTATGGCTACACCTTC CASTPAGQNYGYTF
TRBJ1-5 TRBV12-3/TRBV12-4 NA NA TGTGCCAGCAGTTTAGACGTGGGCAGATCCAATCAGCCCCAGCATTTT CASSLDVGRSNQPQHF
TRBJ1-5 TRBV6-1 TRBD1 NA TGTGCCAGCACCAGCCTTGGGACAGGAGGCAATCAGCCCCAGCATTTT CASTSLGTGGNQPQHF
TRBJ2-7 TRBV7-2 TRBD2 NA TGTGCCAGCAGCTCATATGGACTAGCGGGGGGAGGGGGGGAGCAGTACTTC CASSSYGLAGGGGEQYF
TRBJ2-3 TRBV24-1 NA few TGTGCCACCAGGCAAGGGAAGGGTCCAGATACGCAGTATTTT CATRQGKGPDTQYF
TRBJ2-3 TRBV19 NA NA TGTGCCAGTAGTATAGGGGTTAAGTCAGATACGCAGTATTTT CASSIGVKSDTQYF
TRBJ1-2 TRBV20-1 TRBD1 NA TGCAGTGCTAGTAGACAGGGGGCGTTGGGCTACACCTTC CSASRQGALGYTF
TRBJ1-5 TRBV21-1 NA NA TGTGCCAGCGGAACAGGGGGGTGTGAGCCCCAGCATTTT CASGTGGCEPQHF
TRBJ1-6 TRBV20-1 NA medium-sized TGCAGTGCTACAGGGTTTGGGAATTCACCCCTCCACTTT CSATGFGNSPLHF
TRBJ1-2 TRBV25-1 TRBD1 NA TGTGCCAGCAGTGCCCATCGGGACAGGGACTATGGCTACACCTTC CASSAHRDRDYGYTF
TRBJ2-7 TRBV6-2/TRBV6-3 NA few TGTGCCAGCAGCCCGCTTCGGACACTGACCTACGAGCAGTACTTC CASSPLRTLTYEQYF
TRBJ2-3 TRBV21-1 NA medium-sized TGTGCCAGCAGCAAAGGTTGGACAGATACGCAGTATTTT CASSKGWTDTQYF
TRBJ1-2 TRBV5-1 NA NA TGCGCCAGCGCCCAGGATACCCACTATGGCTACACCTTC CASAQDTHYGYTF
TRBJ2-3 TRBV6-5 NA NA TGTGCCAGCAGGGACTCGGGAGTAGATACGCAGTATTTT CASRDSGVDTQYF
TRBJ1-2 TRBV27 TRBD1 few TGTGCCAGCACCAAACAGGGGGCCCTAGGCTATGGCTACACCTTC CASTKQGALGYGYTF
TRBJ2-7 TRBV6-1 NA few TGTGCCAGCAGTCGGGACGGTGGAACCTACGAGCAGTACTTC CASSRDGGTYEQYF
TRBJ2-1 TRBV20-1 TRBD2 NA TGCAGTGCTAGCGTTCTAGCGGGGGGGCGCAATGAGCAGTTCTTC CSASVLAGGRNEQFF
TRBJ2-7 TRBV6-5 NA once TGTGCCAGCAGTTACTCGGGCAGCTCCTACGAGCAGTACTTC CASSYSGSSYEQYF
TRBJ2-1 TRBV14 NA NA TGTGCCAGCAGCCAGGTGGTTAATTACAATGAGCAGTTCTTC CASSQVVNYNEQFF
TRBJ2-7 TRBV10-3 NA NA TGTGCCATCAGTGAGTCGACTTCAGGGGAATCCCCCTACGAGCAGTACTTC CAISESTSGESPYEQYF
TRBJ2-1 TRBV6-2/TRBV6-3 NA NA TGTGCCAGCAGTTACTACTATGAGCAGTTCTTC CASSYYYEQFF
TRBJ2-7 TRBV6-1 NA NA TGTGCCAGCAGTAAAAACGACGGCCGCTACGAGCAGTACTTC CASSKNDGRYEQYF
TRBJ2-5 TRBV20-1 TRBD1 NA TGCAGTGCGTTCCGAGACAGGGGTGGGGAGACCCAGTACTTC CSAFRDRGGETQYF
TRBJ2-2 TRBV20-1 TRBD2 few TGCAGTGCTACCAAAGGACTAGCAAAGACCGGGGAGCTGTTTTTT CSATKGLAKTGELFF
TRBJ1-1 TRBV20-1 TRBD1 NA TGCAGTGCTATCAATGTACAGGGGTGGACTGAAGCTTTCTTT CSAINVQGWTEAFF
TRBJ2-5 TRBV6-2/TRBV6-3 TRBD2 few TGTGCCAGCAGTACGGGACTAGCGGGAGAGACCCAGTACTTC CASSTGLAGETQYF
TRBJ2-5 TRBV20-1 NA NA TGCAGTGCTAGAAAAATCGGGGTTGGAGAGACCCAGTACTTC CSARKIGVGETQYF
TRBJ1-3 TRBV7-8 TRBD1 NA TGTGCCAGCAGCTACCGGGACAGGGAGTTTCCTGGAAACACCATATATTTT CASSYRDREFPGNTIYF
TRBJ1-1 TRBV27 NA NA TGTGCCAGCAGCGGAACAGGGAGGTTCACTGAAGCTTTCTTT CASSGTGRFTEAFF
TRBJ1-1 TRBV10-2 NA NA TGCGCCAGCAGGGAGGGGGGGGTAAACACTGAAGCTTTCTTT CASREGGVNTEAFF
TRBJ2-7 TRBV6-1 NA NA TGTGCCAGCGCTTATTTTGTGGGGATTTCCTACGAGCAGTACTTC CASAYFVGISYEQYF
TRBJ1-6 TRBV20-1 NA few TGCAGTGCTTTGGACAGCCCAAGTTCACCCCTCCACTTT CSALDSPSSPLHF
TRBJ2-5 TRBV25-1 NA NA TGTGCCAGCAGTGAACCACAGGGGGGGAAAGAGACCCAGTACTTC CASSEPQGGKETQYF
TRBJ1-1 TRBV6-1 NA NA TGTGCCAGCGGGTGGAGGGGAGCCACTGAAGCTTTCTTT CASGWRGATEAFF